This TCR beta chain was profiled in a study of identical twins. The CDR3 is 14 amino acids. The germline gives CDR1 LNHDA, CDR2 SQIVND (reference sequence). Trimming stripped 7 bases from V and 6 bases from J, with 16 bases between. MiXCR, applied by TCRdb to the 5' RACE reads, yields one record per CDR3 protein. Among roughly 500,000 distinct CDR3 sequences listed, around 20% were seen once. These data were also filed under a second study, of T cells expressing NK-cell markers. That study reports: Seven of the eight sequenced donors were HCMV-seropositive; one was seronegative.

The clonotype originates from a young woman in good health. V gene TRBV19 combines with J gene TRBJ2-1; no clear D gene. The specimen was CD4+ T cells sorted from blood. The CDR3, as DNA: TGTGCCAGTACCGACCGAGCTCTTCTCAATGAGCAGTTCTTC. Translating gives CASTDRALLNEQFF.